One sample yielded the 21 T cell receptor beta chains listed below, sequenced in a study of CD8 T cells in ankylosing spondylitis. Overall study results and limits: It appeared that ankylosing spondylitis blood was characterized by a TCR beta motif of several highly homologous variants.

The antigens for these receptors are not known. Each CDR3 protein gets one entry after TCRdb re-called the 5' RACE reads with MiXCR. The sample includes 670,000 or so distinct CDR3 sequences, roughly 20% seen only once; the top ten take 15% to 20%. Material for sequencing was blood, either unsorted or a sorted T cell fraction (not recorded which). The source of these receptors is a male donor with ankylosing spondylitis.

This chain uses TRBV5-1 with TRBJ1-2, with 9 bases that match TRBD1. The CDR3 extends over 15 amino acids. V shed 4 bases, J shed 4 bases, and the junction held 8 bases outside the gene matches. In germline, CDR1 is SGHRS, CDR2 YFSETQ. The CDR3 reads CASSGGQGTFYGYTF. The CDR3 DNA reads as TGCGCCAGCAGCGGGGGACAGGGTACCTTCTATGGCTACACCTTC.

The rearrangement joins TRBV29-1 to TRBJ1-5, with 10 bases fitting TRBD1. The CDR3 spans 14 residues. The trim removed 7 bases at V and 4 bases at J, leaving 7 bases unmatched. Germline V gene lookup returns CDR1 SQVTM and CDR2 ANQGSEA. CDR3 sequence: CSAWTGGLNQPQHF. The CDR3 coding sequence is TGCAGCGCGTGGACAGGGGGACTTAATCAGCCCCAGCATTTT.

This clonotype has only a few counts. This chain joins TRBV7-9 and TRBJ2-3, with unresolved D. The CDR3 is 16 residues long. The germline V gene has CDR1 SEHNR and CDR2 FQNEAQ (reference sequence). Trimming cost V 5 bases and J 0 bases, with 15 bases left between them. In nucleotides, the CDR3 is TGTGCCAGCAGCACCCTGGGAACATCTAGCACAGATACGCAGTATTTT. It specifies CASSTLGTSSTDTQYF.

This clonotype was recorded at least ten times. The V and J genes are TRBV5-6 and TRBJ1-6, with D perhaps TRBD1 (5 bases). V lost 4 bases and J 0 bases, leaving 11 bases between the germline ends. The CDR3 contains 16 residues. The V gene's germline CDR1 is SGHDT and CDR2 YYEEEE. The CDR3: CASSRWGDSYNSPLHF. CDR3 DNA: TGTGCCAGCAGCCGCTGGGGGGACTCCTATAATTCACCCCTCCACTTT.

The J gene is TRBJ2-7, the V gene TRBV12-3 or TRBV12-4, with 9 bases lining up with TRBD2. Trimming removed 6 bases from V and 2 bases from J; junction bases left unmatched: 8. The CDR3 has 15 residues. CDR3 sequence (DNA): TGTGCCAGCAGCCCAGGGACTAGCACTACCTACGAGCAGTACTTC. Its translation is CASSPGTSTTYEQYF.

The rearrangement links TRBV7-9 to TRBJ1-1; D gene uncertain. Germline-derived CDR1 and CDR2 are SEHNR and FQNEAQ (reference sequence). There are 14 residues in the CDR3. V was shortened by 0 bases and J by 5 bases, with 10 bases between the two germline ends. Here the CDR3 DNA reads TGTGCCAGCAGCTTAGCGGTAGTTGGGACTGAAGCTTTCTTT. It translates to CASSLAVVGTEAFF. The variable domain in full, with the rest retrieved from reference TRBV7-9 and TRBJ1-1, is DTGVSQNPRHKITKRGQNVTFRCDPISEHNRLYWYRQTLGQGPEFLTYFQNEAQLEKSRLLSDRFSAERPKGSFSTLEIQRTEQGDSAMYLCASSLAVVGTEAFFGQGTRLTVV.

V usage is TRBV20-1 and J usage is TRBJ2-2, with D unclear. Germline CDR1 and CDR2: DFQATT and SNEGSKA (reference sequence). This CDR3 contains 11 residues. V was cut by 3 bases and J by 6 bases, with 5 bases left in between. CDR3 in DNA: TGCAGTGCTAGTGGCCCCGGGGAGCTGTTTTTT. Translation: CSASGPGELFF.

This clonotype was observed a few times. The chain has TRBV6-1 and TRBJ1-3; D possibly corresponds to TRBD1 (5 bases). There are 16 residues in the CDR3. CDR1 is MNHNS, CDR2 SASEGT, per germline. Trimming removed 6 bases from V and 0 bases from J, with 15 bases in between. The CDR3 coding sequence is TGTGCCAGCAGCCGGGGACTGATAAGCTCTGGAAACACCATATATTTT. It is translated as CASSRGLISSGNTIYF.

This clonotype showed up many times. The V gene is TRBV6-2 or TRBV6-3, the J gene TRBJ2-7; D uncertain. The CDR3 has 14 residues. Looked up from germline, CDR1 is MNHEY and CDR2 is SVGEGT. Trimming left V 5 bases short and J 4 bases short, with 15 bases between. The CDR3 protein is CASSILDGSYEQYF. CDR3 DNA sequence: TGTGCCAGCAGTATATTGGACGGATCGTACGAGCAGTACTTC.

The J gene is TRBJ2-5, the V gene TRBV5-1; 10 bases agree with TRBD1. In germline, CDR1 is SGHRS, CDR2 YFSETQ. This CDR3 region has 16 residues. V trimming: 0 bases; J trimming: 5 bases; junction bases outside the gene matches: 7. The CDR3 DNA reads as TGCGCCAGCAGCTTGGCCAAGACAGGGGGCTTTGAGACCCAGTACTTC. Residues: CASSLAKTGGFETQYF.

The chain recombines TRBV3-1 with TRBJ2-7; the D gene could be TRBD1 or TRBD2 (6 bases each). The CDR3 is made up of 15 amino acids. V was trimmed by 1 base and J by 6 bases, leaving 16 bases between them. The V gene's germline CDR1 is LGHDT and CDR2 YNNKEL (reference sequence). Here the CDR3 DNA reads TGTGCCAGCAGCCAAGGCTCCGGGAAGGGGGGCGAGCAGTACTTC. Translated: CASSQGSGKGGEQYF.

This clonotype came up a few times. This chain's CDR3 is CASRHRGYEQYF. DNA for the CDR3: TGTGCCAGCAGGCATAGGGGCTACGAGCAGTACTTC. The chain joins TRBV14 to TRBJ2-7; maybe TRBD1 (5 bases). Per the germline V gene, CDR1 is SGHDN and CDR2 is FVKESK. V dropped 6 bases and J dropped 3 bases, with 9 bases sitting between them. The CDR3 is 12 amino acids.

As DNA, the CDR3 is TGTGCCAGCAGTTATATTCGCAACCAAGAGACCCAGTACTTC. Its translation: CASSYIRNQETQYF. The V and J genes are TRBV6-2 or TRBV6-3 and TRBJ2-5; D gene unclear. V was trimmed by 3 bases and J by 0 bases, leaving 8 bases between them. Per the germline V gene, CDR1 is MNHEY and CDR2 is SVGEGT. CDR3 length: 14 residues.

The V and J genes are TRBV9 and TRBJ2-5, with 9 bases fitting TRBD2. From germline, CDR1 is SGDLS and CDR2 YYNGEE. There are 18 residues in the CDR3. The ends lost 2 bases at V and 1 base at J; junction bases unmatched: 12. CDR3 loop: CASSVSLAGPGGQETQYF. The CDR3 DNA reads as TGTGCCAGCAGCGTGTCACTAGCGGGCCCAGGGGGCCAAGAGACCCAGTACTTC.

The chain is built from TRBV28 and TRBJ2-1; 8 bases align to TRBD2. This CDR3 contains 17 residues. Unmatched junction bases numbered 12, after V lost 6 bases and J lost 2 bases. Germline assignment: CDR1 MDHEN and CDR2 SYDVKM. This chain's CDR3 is CASSPSGGRKPYNEQFF. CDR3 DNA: TGTGCCAGCAGCCCTTCTGGCGGGAGGAAACCCTACAATGAGCAGTTCTTC. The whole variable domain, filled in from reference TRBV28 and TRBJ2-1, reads DVKVTQSSRYLVKRTGEKVFLECVQDMDHENMFWYRQDPGLGLRLIYFSYDVKMKEKGDIPEGYSVSREKKERFSLILESASTNQTSMYLCASSPSGGRKPYNEQFFGPGTRLTVL.

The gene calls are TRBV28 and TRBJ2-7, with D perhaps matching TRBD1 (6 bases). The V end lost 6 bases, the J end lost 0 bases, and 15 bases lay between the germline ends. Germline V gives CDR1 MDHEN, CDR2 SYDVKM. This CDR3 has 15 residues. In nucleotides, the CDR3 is TGTGCCAGCAGCTCGACCAGGGGCGTCTCCTACGAGCAGTACTTC. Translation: CASSSTRGVSYEQYF.

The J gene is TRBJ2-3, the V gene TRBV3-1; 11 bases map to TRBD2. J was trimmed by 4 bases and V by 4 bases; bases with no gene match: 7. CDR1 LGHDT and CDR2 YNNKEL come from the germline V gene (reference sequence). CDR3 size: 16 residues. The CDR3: CASSPLTSGVPDTQYF. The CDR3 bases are TGTGCCAGCAGCCCGTTGACTAGCGGGGTTCCAGATACGCAGTATTTT.

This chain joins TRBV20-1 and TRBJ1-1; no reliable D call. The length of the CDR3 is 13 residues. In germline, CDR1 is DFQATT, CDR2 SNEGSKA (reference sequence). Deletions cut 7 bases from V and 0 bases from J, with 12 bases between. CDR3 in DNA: TGCAGTGTTAGTGGGCTCTTGAACACTGAAGCTTTCTTT. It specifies CSVSGLLNTEAFF.

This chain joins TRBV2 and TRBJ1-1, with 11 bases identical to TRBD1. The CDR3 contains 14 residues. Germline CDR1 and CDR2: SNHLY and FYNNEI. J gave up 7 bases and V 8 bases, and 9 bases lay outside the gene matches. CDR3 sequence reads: CASAPGQGAVEAFF. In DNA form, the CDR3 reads TGTGCCAGCGCTCCTGGACAGGGGGCTGTTGAAGCTTTCTTT.

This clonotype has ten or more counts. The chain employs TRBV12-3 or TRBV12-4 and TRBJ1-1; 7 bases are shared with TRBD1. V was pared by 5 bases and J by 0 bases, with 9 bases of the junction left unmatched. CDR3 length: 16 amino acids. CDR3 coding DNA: TGTGCCAGCAGTCCAGACAGGGCCCCCCTGAACACTGAAGCTTTCTTT. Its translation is CASSPDRAPLNTEAFF.

The CDR3 spells CASSSRAPTEETQYF. The CDR3 DNA reads as TGTGCCAGCAGCTCCAGGGCCCCAACGGAAGAGACCCAGTACTTC. V and J are TRBV7-9 and TRBJ2-5; possible D gene TRBD1, 5 bases. V shed 4 bases and J shed 3 bases, with 15 bases lying between them. CDR3 size: 15 residues. CDR1 is SEHNR, CDR2 FQNEAQ, per germline (reference sequence).